A selection of T cell receptor beta chains follows, all from one sample in a study of cytomegalovirus exposure and HLA in healthy donors. Measured with immunoSEQ multiplex PCR; TCRdb has only the in-frame clones, and not every one. The sample includes roughly 110,000 clones, around 77% seen only once; the top ten take 4.2%. The specimen sequenced was PBMCs. The receptors were gathered from a male donor in good health and CMV-seronegative. The CDR3 runs from the conserved cysteine through the conserved F or W. A D gene is named only where the DNA matches it firmly. Where a row states a size, it is once, few, many or the class of an expanded clone; other rows omit it.

cdr3_nt,cdr3_aa,v_call,d_call,clone_size,j_call
TGCGCCAGCAGCCGCCGGGACAGCGAGGAAGAGACCCAGTACTTC,CASSRRDSEEETQYF,TRBV4-1,TRBD1,NA,TRBJ2-5
TGTGCCAGCAGCCCTTACGCCACAACTAGCGGGAGTACCGGGGAGCTGTTTTTT,CASSPYATTSGSTGELFF,TRBV7-3,TRBD2,NA,TRBJ2-2
TGTTCCAGCACCCTTACAGGGGGCACTGAAGCTTTCTTT,CSSTLTGGTEAFF,TRBV7-9,TRBD1,NA,TRBJ1-1
TGCGCCAGCAGCCGGACTAGCTCCTACAATGAGCAGTTCTTC,CASSRTSSYNEQFF,TRBV4-1,TRBD2,NA,TRBJ2-1
TGTGCCAGCAAACCAGGCGCCGGGGGGGAAAAACTGTTTTTT,CASKPGAGGEKLFF,TRBV7-2,NA,NA,TRBJ1-4
TGTGCCACCAGCAGCTCAGGAAATGAGCAGTTCTTC,CATSSSGNEQFF,TRBV15,NA,once,TRBJ2-1
TGTGCCACCCTTCGGGGAGGAGGGTACACAGATACGCAGTATTTT,CATLRGGGYTDTQYF,TRBV11-3,NA,NA,TRBJ2-3
TGTGCCAGTAGTATAGTTGGGACAACCCCCGAGCAGTACTTC,CASSIVGTTPEQYF,TRBV19,NA,NA,TRBJ2-7
TGCGCCAGCAGCCAAGATCCCGGGTACTACGAGCAGTACTTC,CASSQDPGYYEQYF,TRBV4-1,NA,NA,TRBJ2-7
TGTGCCAGCAGCGCCGGGGCTATAGCGGGAGTGGCAAGCAATGAGCAGTTCTTC,CASSAGAIAGVASNEQFF,TRBV9,TRBD2,NA,TRBJ2-1
TGTGCCAGCAGTCCGCCGGACGGGTTCTTCGGGGAGAGGTTCACTGAAGCTTTCTTT,CASSPPDGFFGERFTEAFF,TRBV27,NA,NA,TRBJ1-1
TGTGCCATCTCGGGACACTCCACAGATACGCAGTATTTT,CAISGHSTDTQYF,TRBV6-1,NA,NA,TRBJ2-3
TGTGCCACTCAACAGGGTTCCGTCGAAGGCTACACCTTC,CATQQGSVEGYTF,TRBV28,NA,NA,TRBJ1-2
TGTGCCAGCTCACCACCGGGACGGACAGGCATATACGAGCAGTACTTC,CASSPPGRTGIYEQYF,TRBV18,TRBD1,once,TRBJ2-7
TGTGCCATCAGTGATTCCCCGGGAGCTCTACAAGAGACCCAGTACTTC,CAISDSPGALQETQYF,TRBV10-3,NA,NA,TRBJ2-5
TGTGCCAGTAGTCTGCAGGGGGCCGACTATGGCTACACCTTC,CASSLQGADYGYTF,TRBV19,TRBD1,few,TRBJ1-2
TGTGTTTCAGACTGGGCGGGGACTGAAGCTTTCTTT,CVSDWAGTEAFF,TRBV6-6,NA,few,TRBJ1-1
TGTGCCAGTAGTTCGGGACTAGCGAACGAGCAGTTCTTC,CASSSGLANEQFF,TRBV19,TRBD2,NA,TRBJ2-1
TGTGCCAGCAGCTACGACAGGGAGTTCACCGGGGAGCTGTTTTTT,CASSYDREFTGELFF,TRBV5-4,TRBD1,few,TRBJ2-2
TGTGCCAGCGGCACAGGCACCTACGAGCAGTACTTC,CASGTGTYEQYF,TRBV7-8,NA,few,TRBJ2-7
TGTGCCAGCACAACCGGTTTACAGGGGAACACTGAAGCTTTCTTT,CASTTGLQGNTEAFF,TRBV6-6,NA,NA,TRBJ1-1
TGTGCCAGCAGTTCCGGACTAGTCTCCTACAATGAGCAGTTCTTC,CASSSGLVSYNEQFF,TRBV6-5,TRBD2,few,TRBJ2-1
TGTGCCACCAGCAGAGATCTTCTCGTTGATACGCAGTATTTT,CATSRDLLVDTQYF,TRBV15,NA,NA,TRBJ2-3
TGTGCCAGCCTGCCTTGGGGCAATAACTATGGCTACACCTTC,CASLPWGNNYGYTF,TRBV19,NA,NA,TRBJ1-2
TGCGCCAGCAGCTCCGGGACAGGGCATAATGAAAAACTGTTTTTT,CASSSGTGHNEKLFF,TRBV5-1,TRBD1,NA,TRBJ1-4
TGCGCCAGCAGCTTGGGGGGGCTCGGCGAGACCCAGTACTTC,CASSLGGLGETQYF,TRBV5-1,NA,NA,TRBJ2-5
TGTGCCAGCAGCGTGAGCGGAAGGAACACCGGGGAGCTGTTTTTT,CASSVSGRNTGELFF,TRBV7-3,NA,NA,TRBJ2-2
TGTGCCAGCAGTCAGGGGATCGCCTACGAGCAGTACTTC,CASSQGIAYEQYF,TRBV6-5,NA,NA,TRBJ2-7
TGCGCCAGCAGGGAAGAAAAACAAGCGGGATCGAGTGAGCAGTTCTTC,CASREEKQAGSSEQFF,TRBV4-1,TRBD2,NA,TRBJ2-1
TGTGCCAGCAGCGGGACTAGCGGGATCTTTGAGCAGTTCTTC,CASSGTSGIFEQFF,TRBV5-6,TRBD2,NA,TRBJ2-1
TGTGCCATAACAGGGAACTATGGCTACACCTTC,CAITGNYGYTF,TRBV30,NA,NA,TRBJ1-2
TGTGCCAGCAGCTTATCAGCGGGAGCCGCGATCGGCGGGTACTTC,CASSLSAGAAIGGYF,TRBV7-8,TRBD2,NA,TRBJ2-5
TGCGCCAGCAGCCAAGGGTTAGCGGGAGGAAGGGAGCAGTACTTC,CASSQGLAGGREQYF,TRBV4-1,TRBD2,NA,TRBJ2-7
TGTGCCAGCAGTTACAGCAGGGTAAACTCCTACGAGCAGTACTTC,CASSYSRVNSYEQYF,TRBV6-5,NA,NA,TRBJ2-7
TGTGCCAGCAGTGAATTGCGGTCTTCTGGAAACATCATATATTTT,CASSELRSSGNIIYF,TRBV25-1,NA,NA,TRBJ1-3
TGTGCCAGCAGCTTAGATGGTAGGGGGTACGAGCAGTACTTC,CASSLDGRGYEQYF,TRBV7-9,NA,NA,TRBJ2-7
TGTGCCAGCACACGGGAACAGGGGGGTGTCTCCGGGGAGCTGTTTTTT,CASTREQGGVSGELFF,TRBV25-1,TRBD1,NA,TRBJ2-2
TGTGCCAGCAGACGGAGTCCCGATACGCAGTATTTT,CASRRSPDTQYF,TRBV27,NA,once,TRBJ2-3
TGTGCCAGCAGCGGACTAGCAGTCGGGGAGCTGTTTTTT,CASSGLAVGELFF,TRBV2,TRBD2,NA,TRBJ2-2
TGTGCCAGCAGCTTGCCTAGTCCCACCGGGGAGCTGTTTTTT,CASSLPSPTGELFF,TRBV5-8,NA,NA,TRBJ2-2
TGTGCCAGCAGTGAAGGGACTAGCGGGGGCTACGAGCAGTACTTC,CASSEGTSGGYEQYF,TRBV6-1,TRBD2,once,TRBJ2-7
TGCGCCAGCAGCTTGGCAGGGGACTCCTACGAGCAGTACTTC,CASSLAGDSYEQYF,TRBV5-1,NA,NA,TRBJ2-7
TGTGCCAGCAGTGAAGCGCTCAGGGTCGGATCCTATGGCTACACCTTC,CASSEALRVGSYGYTF,TRBV2,NA,NA,TRBJ1-2
TGTGCCAGCACCCCCACCCCCGCGGGCTTCTACGGCTACACCTTC,CASTPTPAGFYGYTF,TRBV28,NA,NA,TRBJ1-2
TGTGCCAGCAGCAACAGCGGGAACCCGACAGATACGCAGTATTTT,CASSNSGNPTDTQYF,TRBV6-5,TRBD2,NA,TRBJ2-3
TGTGCCAGCAGTGAACGAACAGGGGGAATTTCTGGGGCCAACGTCCTGACTTTC,CASSERTGGISGANVLTF,TRBV2,TRBD1,NA,TRBJ2-6
TGCGCCAGCAGCGCCGGACAGACGAATAATTCACCCCTCCACTTT,CASSAGQTNNSPLHF,TRBV5-1,NA,NA,TRBJ1-6
TGTGCCAGCAGTCCACAGGGCGGCGGGGAGCTGTTTTTT,CASSPQGGGELFF,TRBV2,NA,NA,TRBJ2-2
TGTGCCAGCAGCCAAGGGCGAGGGAGGTTATCAGATACGCAGTATTTT,CASSQGRGRLSDTQYF,TRBV4-2,NA,once,TRBJ2-3
TGTGCCAGCAGCTTAGGGACTAGCCCGTACCAAGAGACCCAGTACTTC,CASSLGTSPYQETQYF,TRBV11-2,TRBD2,NA,TRBJ2-5